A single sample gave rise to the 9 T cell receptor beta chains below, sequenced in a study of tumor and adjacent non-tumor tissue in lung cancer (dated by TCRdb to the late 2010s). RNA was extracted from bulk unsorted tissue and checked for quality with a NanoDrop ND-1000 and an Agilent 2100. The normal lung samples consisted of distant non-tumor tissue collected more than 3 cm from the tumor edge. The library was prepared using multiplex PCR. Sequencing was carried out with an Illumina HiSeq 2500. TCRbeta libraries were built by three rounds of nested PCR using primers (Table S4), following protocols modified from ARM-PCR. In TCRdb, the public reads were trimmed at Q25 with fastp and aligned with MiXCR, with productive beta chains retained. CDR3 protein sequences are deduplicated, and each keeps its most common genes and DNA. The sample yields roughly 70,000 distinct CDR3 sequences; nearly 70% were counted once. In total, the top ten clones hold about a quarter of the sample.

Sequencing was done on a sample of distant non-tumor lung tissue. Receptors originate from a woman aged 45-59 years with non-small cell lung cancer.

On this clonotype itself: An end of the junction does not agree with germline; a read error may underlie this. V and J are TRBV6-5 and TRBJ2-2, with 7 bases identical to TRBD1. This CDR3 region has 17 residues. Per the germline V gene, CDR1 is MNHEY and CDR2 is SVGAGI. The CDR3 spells CASSSVDGTENTRELFF. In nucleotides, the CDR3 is TGTGCCAGCAGTTCCGTTGACGGGACAGAAAACACCAGGGAGCTGTTTTTT.

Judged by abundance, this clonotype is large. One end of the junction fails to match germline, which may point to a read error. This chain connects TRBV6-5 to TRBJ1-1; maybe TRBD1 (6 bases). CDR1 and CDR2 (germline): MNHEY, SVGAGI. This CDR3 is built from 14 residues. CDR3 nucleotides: TGTGCCAGCAAGCTTACAGGGACGAACCCTGAAGCTTTCTTT. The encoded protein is CASKLTGTNPEAFF.

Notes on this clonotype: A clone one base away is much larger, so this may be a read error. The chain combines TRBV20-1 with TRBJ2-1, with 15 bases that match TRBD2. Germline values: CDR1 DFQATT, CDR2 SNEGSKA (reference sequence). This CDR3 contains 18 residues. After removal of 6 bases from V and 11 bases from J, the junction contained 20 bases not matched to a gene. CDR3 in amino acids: CSALTDRRTSGRADKQFF. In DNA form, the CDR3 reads TGCAGTGCGCTGACTGACAGGCGGACTAGCGGGAGGGCCGATAAGCAGTTCTTC.

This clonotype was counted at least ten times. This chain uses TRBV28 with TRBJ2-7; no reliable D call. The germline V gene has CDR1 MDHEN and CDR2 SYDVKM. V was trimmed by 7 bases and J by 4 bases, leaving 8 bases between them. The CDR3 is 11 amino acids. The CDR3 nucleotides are TGTGCCAGCAATAGGGAATACGAGCAGTACTTC. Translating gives CASNREYEQYF.

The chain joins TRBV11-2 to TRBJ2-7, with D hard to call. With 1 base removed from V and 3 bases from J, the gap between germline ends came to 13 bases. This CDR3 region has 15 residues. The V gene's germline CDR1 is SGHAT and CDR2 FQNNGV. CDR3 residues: CASSLVYSTSYEQYF. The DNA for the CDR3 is TGTGCCAGCAGCTTAGTATATAGTACAAGCTACGAGCAGTACTTC.

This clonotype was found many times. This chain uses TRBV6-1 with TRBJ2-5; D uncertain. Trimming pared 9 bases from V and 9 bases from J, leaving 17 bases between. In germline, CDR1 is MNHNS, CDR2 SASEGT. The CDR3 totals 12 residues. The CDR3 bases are TGTGCCAGTCACCTGAGAGGCGAGGCCCAGTACTTC. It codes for CASHLRGEAQYF.

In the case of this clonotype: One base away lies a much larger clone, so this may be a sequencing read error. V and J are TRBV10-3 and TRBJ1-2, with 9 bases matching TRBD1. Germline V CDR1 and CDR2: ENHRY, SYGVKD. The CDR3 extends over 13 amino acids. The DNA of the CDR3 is TGTGCCATCAGGGACAGGGGTGACTATGACTACACCTTC. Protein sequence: CAIRDRGDYDYTF.

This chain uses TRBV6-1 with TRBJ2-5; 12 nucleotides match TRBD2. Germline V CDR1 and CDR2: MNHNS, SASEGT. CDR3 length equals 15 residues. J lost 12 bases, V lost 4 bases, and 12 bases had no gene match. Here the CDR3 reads CASSGTSGNQESKYF. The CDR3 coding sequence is TGTGCCAGCAGTGGGACTAGCGGGAACCAAGAGAGCAAGTACTTC.

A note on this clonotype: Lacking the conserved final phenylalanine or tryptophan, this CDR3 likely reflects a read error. CDR3 bases: TGTGCCAGGAGCCGTACATCGACAGGGGGCGTGGATACGCAGTATCTT. Translation gives CARSRTSTGGVDTQYL. The chain joins TRBV5-6 to TRBJ2-3; 10 bases are shared with TRBD1. The CDR3 covers 16 residues. Germline V gene lookup returns CDR1 SGHDT and CDR2 YYEEEE. V dropped 8 bases and J dropped 6; count of bases not matched to a gene: 15.